This passage covers 16 T cell receptor beta chains from one sample sequenced in a study of OX40 agonist ivuxolimab in advanced cancers. TCRdb's table, derived via immunoSEQ multiplex PCR, lists solely in-frame clones and lacks some. The sample has more than 65,000 clones, roughly nine tenths seen once. This sample comprised CD4+ or CD8+ T cells sorted from blood, obtained in a trial of the OX40 agonist ivuxolimab. The receptors stem from an adult with an advanced solid tumor such as melanoma, head and neck, liver or kidney cancer.

The CDR3 here is CASSGLGSGSGNTIYF. The CDR3, as DNA: TGCGCCAGCAGCGGCCTGGGTTCCGGGAGCGGAAACACCATATATTTT. The gene calls are TRBV5-1 and TRBJ1-3; D gene ambiguous. This CDR3 is 16 amino acids long. The germline V gene encodes CDR1 SGHRS and CDR2 YFSETQ. The V and J ends lost 4 bases and 4 bases respectively, with 18 bases between them.

The rearrangement joins TRBV4-1 to TRBJ1-5; D call uncertain. Germline V gene lookup returns CDR1 MGHRA and CDR2 YSYEKL. The V and J ends lost 1 base and 5 bases respectively, with 12 bases between them. The CDR3 runs to 15 residues. In DNA, the CDR3 is TGCGCCAGCAGCCAAGGGGTAGGGCCTTATCAGCCCCAGCATTTT. Amino acid sequence: CASSQGVGPYQPQHF.

In DNA, the CDR3 is TGTGCCAGTAGTATAGCGGGCGGTAGTAGGTACGAGCAGTACTTC. It codes for CASSIAGGSRYEQYF. The chain is built from TRBV19 and TRBJ2-7; no definite D call. V was trimmed by 1 base and J by 4 bases, leaving 14 bases between them. Looked up from germline, CDR1 is LNHDA and CDR2 is SQIVND (reference sequence). This CDR3 has 15 residues.

In its sample, this clone was seen a few times. The rearrangement links TRBV7-8 to TRBJ2-3; maybe TRBD1 (6 bases). Germline assignment: CDR1 SGHVS and CDR2 FQNEAQ. Between the trimmed V and J ends, which lost 6 bases and 4 bases, there was a span of 20 bases. The CDR3 sequence is 16 residues long. CDR3 protein: CASRKGLGQIADTQYF. The CDR3, as DNA: TGTGCCAGCAGAAAAGGGTTGGGACAAATCGCAGATACGCAGTATTTT. Full variable domain (remainder filled in from reference TRBV7-8 and TRBJ2-3): GAGVSQSPRYKVAKRGQDVALRCDPISGHVSLFWYQQALGQGPEFLTYFQNEAQLDKSGLPSDRFFAERPEGSVSTLKIQRTQQEDSAVYLCASRKGLGQIADTQYFGPGTRLTVL.

This clone has just a few counts. The chain carries TRBV27 and TRBJ2-7; no clear D gene. V lost 3 bases to trimming and J lost 3 bases, with 3 bases between them. CDR3 length: 11 amino acids. Germline V gene lookup returns CDR1 MNHEY and CDR2 SMNVEV (reference sequence). The CDR3 DNA reads as TGTGCCAGCAGTTTCGGCTACGAGCAGTACTTC. Encoded protein: CASSFGYEQYF.

The chain has TRBV28 and TRBJ2-4; D call uncertain. CDR3 length equals 15 residues. Germline loops: CDR1 MDHEN, CDR2 SYDVKM. The ends were cut back, 5 bases at V and 0 bases at J, with 11 bases in the middle. In nucleotides, the CDR3 is TGTGCCAGCAGTCCGGACGGCCTAGCCAAAAACATTCAGTACTTC. Amino acids: CASSPDGLAKNIQYF.

The chain has TRBV28 and TRBJ2-7; D may be TRBD1 (5 bases). V lost 5 bases and J 0 bases, leaving 14 bases between the germline ends. The CDR3 runs 15 residues. Looked up from germline, CDR1 is MDHEN and CDR2 is SYDVKM. CDR3 in DNA: TGTGCCAGCAGTGAACAGGTCGACTTCTCCTACGAGCAGTACTTC. Its translation: CASSEQVDFSYEQYF.

The gene calls are TRBV19 and TRBJ1-5, with 10 bases lining up with TRBD1. The germline CDR1 and CDR2 sequences are LNHDA and SQIVND (reference sequence). J gave up 4 bases and V 7 bases, and 16 bases lay outside the gene matches. The CDR3 is made up of 18 amino acids. The chain's CDR3 is CASTTRPPGQGKNQPQHF. The CDR3 DNA is TGTGCCAGTACCACTCGCCCCCCGGGACAGGGGAAAAATCAGCCCCAGCATTTT.

This rearrangement joins TRBV5-4 to TRBJ2-2, with no clear D. Germline CDR1 SGHNT, CDR2 YYREEE (reference sequence). Trimming stripped 4 bases from V and 0 bases from J, with 4 bases between. This CDR3 has 13 residues. This CDR3 is CASSHTNTGELFF. For the CDR3, the DNA is TGTGCCAGCAGCCATACGAACACCGGGGAGCTGTTTTTT.

The rearrangement links TRBV30 to TRBJ2-5; 11 bases are shared with TRBD1. The germline CDR1 and CDR2 sequences are GTSNPN and SVGIG (reference sequence). The CDR3 extends over 16 amino acids. The V and J ends lost 2 bases and 4 bases, in that order; junction bases with no gene match: 9. This chain's CDR3 is CAWSTGTGGLRETQYF. In DNA form, the CDR3 reads TGTGCCTGGAGTACTGGGACAGGGGGATTGAGAGAGACCCAGTACTTC.

The chain links TRBV6-6 to TRBJ1-2; D call uncertain. CDR3 length: 15 amino acids. Germline assignment: CDR1 MNHNY and CDR2 SVGAGI (reference sequence). Trimming left V 5 bases short and J 7 bases short, with 20 bases between. Here the CDR3 reads CASSPRVSRLIGYTF. The CDR3 DNA reads TGTGCCAGCAGTCCCCGGGTCAGCCGTCTCATTGGCTACACCTTC.

V usage is TRBV27 and J usage is TRBJ1-2; D uncertain. CDR1 MNHEY and CDR2 SMNVEV come from the germline V gene (reference sequence). The CDR3 length is 13 residues. The ends were cut back, 7 bases at V and 4 bases at J, with 13 bases in the middle. The CDR3 is CASTPAGSYGYTF. The CDR3 bases are TGTGCCAGCACCCCCGCAGGCTCCTATGGCTACACCTTC.

The rearrangement uses TRBV5-5 and TRBJ2-7; no clear D. The CDR3 length is 17 residues. Trimming cost V 6 bases and J 5 bases, with 27 bases left between them. Germline V lookup: CDR1 SGHKS, CDR2 YYEKEE (reference sequence). The CDR3 reads CASTKALGASVWNEQYF. The CDR3 nucleotides are TGTGCCAGCACGAAGGCCCTGGGCGCGTCCGTCTGGAACGAGCAGTACTTC.

The chain combines TRBV7-8 with TRBJ2-1, with 16 bases that match TRBD2. The CDR3 totals 18 residues. Germline loops: CDR1 SGHVS, CDR2 FQNEAQ. V shed 5 bases and J 6 bases; nucleotides not matched to a gene: 10. CDR3 nucleotides: TGTGCCAGCAGCACACTCGTAGGGACTAGCGGGAGGGCCAATGAGCAGTTCTTC. Protein sequence: CASSTLVGTSGRANEQFF.

The chain uses TRBV14 and TRBJ2-3, with 12 bases fitting TRBD2. The trim removed 4 bases at V and 2 bases at J, leaving 10 bases unmatched. Germline-derived CDR1 and CDR2 are SGHDN and FVKESK. The CDR3 has 18 amino acids. CDR3 bases: TGTGCCAGCAGCCTCAGGCCTAGCGGGAGGGCCGACACAGATACGCAGTATTTT. As protein: CASSLRPSGRADTDTQYF.

This clone was seen a single time. The rearrangement links TRBV19 to TRBJ1-3; D call uncertain. Trimming took off 7 bases at V and 0 bases at J, with 13 bases between the two ends. The CDR3 runs 15 residues. Germline values: CDR1 LNHDA, CDR2 SQIVND (reference sequence). CDR3 protein: CASTLIGNSGNTIYF. CDR3 nucleotides: TGTGCCAGTACCCTTATCGGAAACTCTGGAAACACCATATATTTT. Full variable domain (rest looked up from reference TRBV19 and TRBJ1-3): DGGITQSPKYLFRKEGQNVTLSCEQNLNHDAMYWYRQDPGQGLRLIYYSQIVNDFQKGDIAEGYSVSREKKESFPLTVTSAQKNPTAFYLCASTLIGNSGNTIYFGEGSWLTVV.